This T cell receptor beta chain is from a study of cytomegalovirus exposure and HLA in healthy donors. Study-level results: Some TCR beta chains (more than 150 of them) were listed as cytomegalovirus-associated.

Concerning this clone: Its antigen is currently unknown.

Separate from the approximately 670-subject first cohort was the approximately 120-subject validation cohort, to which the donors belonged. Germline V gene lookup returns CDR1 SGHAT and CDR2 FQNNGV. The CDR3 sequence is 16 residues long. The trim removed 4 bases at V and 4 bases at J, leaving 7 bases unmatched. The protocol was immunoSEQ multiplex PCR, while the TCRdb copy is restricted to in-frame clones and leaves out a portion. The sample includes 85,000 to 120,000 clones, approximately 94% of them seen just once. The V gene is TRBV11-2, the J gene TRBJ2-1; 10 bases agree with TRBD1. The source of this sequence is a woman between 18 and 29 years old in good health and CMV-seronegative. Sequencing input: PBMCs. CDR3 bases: TGTGCCAGCAGCTATCTGACAGGGGGCCTTTACAATGAGCAGTTCTTC. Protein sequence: CASSYLTGGLYNEQFF.